Listed below are T cell receptor beta chains from one sample, sequenced in a study of cytotoxic CD8 clonotypes in ibrutinib-treated CLL. Using immunoSEQ multiplex PCR, the repertoire was profiled, and TCRdb retains in-frame clones only, with some absent. The sample shows 130,000 to 150,000 clones, roughly three quarters of them seen only once. This specimen consisted of PBMCs, obtained after 12 months of ibrutinib treatment. These TCRs come from a human donor with chronic lymphocytic leukemia. Each CDR3 is given with its conserved first and last residue. D genes are given only for firm matches. A row's size may be missing; if present it is once, few, many or a size class.

v_call,clone_size,d_call,j_call,cdr3_nt,cdr3_aa
TRBV25-1,NA,NA,TRBJ2-3,TGTGCCAGCAGTGAATATGGAGGAATTCGCACAGATACGCAGTATTTT,CASSEYGGIRTDTQYF
TRBV15,once,TRBD1,TRBJ1-1,TGTGCCACCAGCAGAGATCGCAGGGGGTCAGAAGCTTTCTTT,CATSRDRRGSEAFF
TRBV2,NA,TRBD2,TRBJ2-5,TGTGCCAGCAGTGCTGCGAGCGGGAGGGCCTATCTCAAGACCCAGTACTTC,CASSAASGRAYLKTQYF
TRBV9,few,NA,TRBJ1-5,TGTGCCAGCAGCGTAGGGCTGTTGGATCAGCCCCAGCATTTT,CASSVGLLDQPQHF
TRBV19,NA,NA,TRBJ2-7,TGTGCCAGTAGTATGGGTGGCAGGTGGGTCTACGAGCAGTACTTC,CASSMGGRWVYEQYF
TRBV4-2,few,TRBD1,TRBJ1-2,TGTGCCAGCAGCCCGGCGACAGGGCAAAACTATGGCTACACCTTC,CASSPATGQNYGYTF
TRBV19,NA,TRBD1,TRBJ1-5,TGTGCCAGTACCTTGCTGGGACAGGGCAAGAATCAGCCCCAGCATTTT,CASTLLGQGKNQPQHF
TRBV4-1,few,TRBD1,TRBJ1-5,TGCGCCAGCAGCCCCCAGGGGGGCGGGAGCAATCAGCCCCAGCATTTT,CASSPQGGGSNQPQHF
TRBV7-3,once,NA,TRBJ1-1,TGTGCCAGCAGCTCCGGACAAGCCACAACTAAAGCTTTCTTT,CASSSGQATTKAFF
TRBV18,NA,NA,TRBJ2-1,TGTGCCAGCTCAGCCCAAAATGAGCAGTTCTTC,CASSAQNEQFF
TRBV21-1,NA,NA,TRBJ2-2,TGTGCCAGCAGCAGAATAGCGGGATTCACCGGGGAGCTGTTTTTT,CASSRIAGFTGELFF
TRBV4-3,NA,TRBD1,TRBJ1-5,TGCGCCAGCAGCCAAGACTCCCAGGGGGATCAGCCCCAGCATTTT,CASSQDSQGDQPQHF
TRBV5-4,NA,TRBD2,TRBJ2-5,TGTGCCAGCTCCCAGACTAGCGGAACACCGGAGACCCAGTACTTC,CASSQTSGTPETQYF
TRBV11-2,NA,TRBD2,TRBJ2-7,TGTGCCAGCAGCAAAGCGGGAGGACACTCCTACGAGCAGTACTTC,CASSKAGGHSYEQYF
TRBV6-1,NA,NA,TRBJ1-2,TGTGCCAGCAGTGAAGCGGGTCACCGTGTCAGGGGCTACACCTTC,CASSEAGHRVRGYTF
TRBV5-6,NA,TRBD1,TRBJ1-5,TGTGCCAGCAGATCCACAGGGGACAATCAGCCCCAGCATTTT,CASRSTGDNQPQHF
TRBV19,NA,NA,TRBJ1-2,TGTGCCAGTAGTAGTTCTCAAAAAAAGACTAACTATGGCTACACCTTC,CASSSSQKKTNYGYTF
TRBV7-2,once,TRBD2,TRBJ2-1,TGTGCCAGCAGCTGGAAAGCGGGGGAGGTATCTGAGCAGTTCTTC,CASSWKAGEVSEQFF
TRBV2,NA,NA,TRBJ1-2,TGTGCCAGCAACCTAGCTCGAGCGGATGGCTACACCTTC,CASNLARADGYTF
TRBV2,few,NA,TRBJ2-7,TGTGCCAGCAGTGTCTACGAGCAGTACTTC,CASSVYEQYF
TRBV5-4,NA,TRBD2,TRBJ2-3,TGTGCCAGCAGTACTAGCGGTTTCACAGATACGCAGTATTTT,CASSTSGFTDTQYF
TRBV2,NA,TRBD2,TRBJ2-3,TGTGCCAGCAGTGACGACGGACTAGCGGAGACAGATACGCAGTATTTT,CASSDDGLAETDTQYF
TRBV15,NA,NA,TRBJ1-5,TGTGCCACCTCAGGGTACAATCAGCCCCAGCATTTT,CATSGYNQPQHF
TRBV7-2,NA,NA,TRBJ1-3,TGTGCCAGCAGCTTTGGGCACCCTGGAAACACCATATATTTT,CASSFGHPGNTIYF
TRBV11-2,NA,NA,TRBJ2-7,TGTGCCAGCAGCTTAGAACTCGGGAGTACCTACGAGCAGTACTTC,CASSLELGSTYEQYF
TRBV5-4,once,NA,TRBJ2-5,TGTGCCAGCAGCTCTGCAGGGTCGGAGACCCAGTACTTC,CASSSAGSETQYF
TRBV27,NA,NA,TRBJ2-2,TGTGCCAGCAGTTTTTGGAGTAACACCGGGGAGCTGTTTTTT,CASSFWSNTGELFF
TRBV9,NA,NA,TRBJ2-1,TGTGCCAGCAGCGAAGGGATTTTCAGCGCGGCGCGGAATGAGCAGTTCTTC,CASSEGIFSAARNEQFF
TRBV6-5,NA,NA,TRBJ1-2,TGTGCCAGCAGTGGGGGACGGAACTATGGCTACACCTTC,CASSGGRNYGYTF
TRBV28,NA,NA,TRBJ1-5,TGTGCCAGCAGCGTAGGAGGTGGTGAGCCCCAGCATTTT,CASSVGGGEPQHF
TRBV10-3,once,TRBD2,TRBJ2-3,TGTGCCATCAGTGAGTTGCGGGGGTTCAGGGAGTCGGATACGCAGTATTTT,CAISELRGFRESDTQYF
TRBV9,NA,NA,TRBJ1-1,TGTGCCAGCAGCGCCTCCGGCTCATACCTCACTGAAGCTTTCTTT,CASSASGSYLTEAFF
TRBV2,NA,NA,TRBJ1-1,TGTGCCACGAAACGGCAGGTGAACACTGAAGCTTTCTTT,CATKRQVNTEAFF